These 14 T cell receptor beta chains were sequenced from one sample in a study of T cell changes during pregnancy in multiple sclerosis. Using immunoSEQ multiplex PCR, the repertoire was profiled, and TCRdb retains in-frame clones only, with some absent. The table includes 90,000 or so clones, around 94% detected once. The sequencing used peripheral blood, collected after pregnancy. These receptors were taken from a female donor in good health, enrolled as a control in a pregnancy study.

The rearrangement joins TRBV29-1 to TRBJ2-1; 12 bases fit TRBD2. Trimming cost V 6 bases and J 9 bases; bases outside gene matches: 12. CDR3 length equals 15 residues. CDR1 is SQVTM, CDR2 ANQGSEA, per germline. CDR3 sequence: CSVAPATSGRGEQFF. The CDR3, as DNA: TGCAGCGTCGCACCGGCGACTAGCGGGAGAGGTGAGCAGTTCTTC.

In its sample, this clone was seen once. The genes are TRBV6-5 and TRBJ1-2, with 8 bases matching TRBD1. The CDR3 loop spans 15 amino acids. The J segment lost 6 bases and the V segment lost 6 bases, leaving 12 bases of the junction unmatched. CDR1 and CDR2 from the germline V gene are MNHEY and SVGAGI. CDR3 in DNA: TGTGCCAGCAGCCTAATACCGACAGGGGACGATGGCTACACCTTC. As protein: CASSLIPTGDDGYTF.

The chain carries TRBV4-2 and TRBJ1-1; D might be TRBD1 (5 bases). The V and J ends lost 1 base and 4 bases respectively, with 13 bases between them. The CDR3 has 15 amino acids. CDR1 LGHNA and CDR2 YNFKEQ come from the germline V gene. CDR3 nucleotide sequence: TGTGCCAGCAGCCAAGTCGGCGGGGCCCGCACTGAAGCTTTCTTT. It specifies CASSQVGGARTEAFF.

The chain joins TRBV25-1 to TRBJ2-5; 10 bases fit TRBD1. With 5 bases clipped from V and 5 bases from J, the junction kept 8 bases outside the gene matches. The CDR3 runs to 15 residues. From germline, CDR1 is MGHDK and CDR2 SYGVNS. As DNA, the CDR3 is TGTGCCAGCAGTAAGACCGGGACAGGGGTCGAGACCCAGTACTTC. Its translation is CASSKTGTGVETQYF.

The chain uses TRBV7-2 and TRBJ1-1; maybe TRBD1 (6 bases). Trimming left V 5 bases short and J 0 bases short, with 19 bases between. In germline, CDR1 is SGHTA, CDR2 FQGNSA. This CDR3 is built from 17 residues. Here the CDR3 DNA reads TGTGCCAGCAGCAATGGCCGGGGGGGCCCTGTGAACACTGAAGCTTTCTTT. Amino acid sequence: CASSNGRGGPVNTEAFF.

This chain connects TRBV27 to TRBJ1-2; 8 bases are shared with TRBD1. Trimming at V came to 3 bases and at J to 4 bases, leaving 4 bases not matched to a gene. The germline gives CDR1 MNHEY, CDR2 SMNVEV (reference sequence). The CDR3 has 14 residues. The CDR3 protein is CASSFNQGAYGYTF. The DNA for the CDR3 is TGTGCCAGCAGTTTCAATCAGGGGGCCTATGGCTACACCTTC.

V usage is TRBV13 and J usage is TRBJ1-2; 8 bases match TRBD1. V trimming: 5 bases; J trimming: 7 bases; junction bases outside the gene matches: 18. Per germline, CDR1 PRHDT and CDR2 FYEKMQ (reference sequence). The CDR3 totals 17 residues. CDR3 DNA: TGTGCCAGCAGCCCGCCGATCACAGGGGGAGCCTTTGGTGGCTACACCTTC. Translated: CASSPPITGGAFGGYTF.

This chain joins TRBV5-4 and TRBJ2-5; no clear D gene. V gave up 1 base and J gave up 4 bases, with 8 bases separating them. This CDR3 region has 13 residues. The V gene's germline CDR1 is SGHNT and CDR2 YYREEE (reference sequence). CDR3 sequence (DNA): TGTGCCAGCAGCTTGAACTCGGTAGAGACCCAGTACTTC. As protein: CASSLNSVETQYF.

This clone was seen just once. The chain has TRBV18 and TRBJ2-7, with D unclear. Germline loops: CDR1 KGHSH, CDR2 LQKENI. The V gene lost 2 bases and the J gene lost 3 bases, with 11 bases spanning the gap. The CDR3 is 14 residues long. DNA of the CDR3: TGTGCCAGCTCACCAGCCGTGATTAGCTACGAGCAGTACTTC. This codes for CASSPAVISYEQYF.

This chain uses TRBV5-4 with TRBJ2-2, with 14 bases identical to TRBD2. CDR1 is SGHNT and CDR2 is YYREEE in the germline V gene (reference sequence). Trimming took 3 bases from V and 4 from J; bases not matched to a gene: 2. This CDR3 is 16 amino acids long. The DNA of the CDR3 is TGTGCCAGCAGCTCGACTAGCGGGAGGGCCACCGGGGAGCTGTTTTTT. It encodes CASSSTSGRATGELFF.

The chain uses TRBV28 and TRBJ2-7; 8 bases line up with TRBD1. J was trimmed by 1 base and V by 6 bases; bases with no gene match: 8. This CDR3 contains 15 residues. Germline V gives CDR1 MDHEN, CDR2 SYDVKM. The CDR3 DNA is TGTGCCAGCAGATGGACAGGGCGGAATTCCTACGAGCAGTACTTC. Amino acid sequence: CASRWTGRNSYEQYF.

This clone was seen a single time. The rearrangement links TRBV11-2 to TRBJ1-2; tentative D call: TRBD1 (6 bases). CDR3 length: 15 amino acids. Germline V gene sequence: CDR1 SGHAT, CDR2 FQNNGV. The V gene lost 5 bases and the J gene lost 2 bases, with 15 bases spanning the gap. CDR3 DNA sequence: TGTGCCAGCAGCAGAAACGGACAGCCCAACTATGGCTACACCTTC. Amino acids: CASSRNGQPNYGYTF.

Only one count was recorded for this clone. V is TRBV29-1 and J is TRBJ1-4, with 8 bases that match TRBD1. The V segment lost 4 bases and the J segment 2 bases; nucleotides outside the gene matches: 6. The CDR3 runs to 15 residues. CDR1 is SQVTM, CDR2 ANQGSEA, per germline. CDR3 residues: CSVGDRGGTNEKLFF. The CDR3 bases are TGCAGCGTTGGAGACAGGGGTGGCACTAATGAAAAACTGTTTTTT.

J is TRBJ2-2 and V is TRBV11-2; the D gene is possibly TRBD2 (6 bases). Trimming took off 5 bases at V and 1 base at J, with 17 bases between the two ends. The germline V gene encodes CDR1 SGHAT and CDR2 FQNNGV. The CDR3 covers 17 residues. The CDR3: CASSPGGWEKNTGELFF. The CDR3 bases are TGTGCCAGCAGCCCTGGGGGGTGGGAAAAGAACACCGGGGAGCTGTTTTTT.